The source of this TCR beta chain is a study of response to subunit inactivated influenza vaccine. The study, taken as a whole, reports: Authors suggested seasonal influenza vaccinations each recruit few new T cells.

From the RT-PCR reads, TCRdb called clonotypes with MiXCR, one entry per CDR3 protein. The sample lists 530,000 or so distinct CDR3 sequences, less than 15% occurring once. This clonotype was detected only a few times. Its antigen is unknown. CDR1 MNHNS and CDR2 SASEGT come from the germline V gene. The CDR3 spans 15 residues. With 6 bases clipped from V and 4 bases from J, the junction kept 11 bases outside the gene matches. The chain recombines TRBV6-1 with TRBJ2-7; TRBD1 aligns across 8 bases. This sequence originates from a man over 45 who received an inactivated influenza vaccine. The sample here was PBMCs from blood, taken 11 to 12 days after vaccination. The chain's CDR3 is CASSRGRGQAYEQYF. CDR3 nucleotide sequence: TGTGCCAGCAGCCGGGGCAGGGGACAGGCGTACGAGCAGTACTTC.